These 32 T cell receptor beta chains originate from one sample sequenced in a study of blood T cells in healthy people across ages. A sample-barcoded 5' primer and a J-beta primer mix were used in a second PCR of about 7 to 12 cycles. TCRdb passed the 5' RACE reads through MiXCR, listing each CDR3 protein once. The repertoire has 780,000 or so distinct CDR3 sequences, roughly 56% of them found once; the top ten carry around a quarter. The sample taken for sequencing was blood. The receptors were gathered from a man aged 35 to 55 in good health.

This clonotype has a handful of counts. The CDR3 reads CASSFGPLYEQYF. Here the CDR3 DNA reads TGTGCCAGCAGCTTTGGACCTCTCTACGAGCAGTACTTC. V gene TRBV5-5 combines with J gene TRBJ2-7; no firm D call. Germline assignment: CDR1 SGHKS and CDR2 YYEKEE (reference sequence). The CDR3 consists of 13 residues. Trimming cost V 2 bases and J 3 bases, with 9 bases left between them.

As for this clonotype: This may arise from a read error, as a much more abundant clone is one base away. CDR3 sequence reads: CAGSQAGGAGRNQPQHF. The DNA of the CDR3 is TGTGCCGGCAGCCAAGCAGGTGGGGCAGGGCGCAATCAGCCCCAGCATTTT. The chain has TRBV4-2 and TRBJ1-5; D possibly corresponds to TRBD1 (5 bases). This CDR3 comprises 17 residues. From germline, CDR1 is LGHNA and CDR2 YNFKEQ.

The chain combines TRBV11-2 with TRBJ2-3; D possibly uses TRBD1 or TRBD2 (5 bases each). Germline values: CDR1 SGHAT, CDR2 FQNNGV. The CDR3 is made up of 16 amino acids. V dropped 1 base and J dropped 6 bases, with 17 bases sitting between them. As DNA, the CDR3 is TGTGCCAGCAGCTTAGGACGTACGGGACCCCGGGATACGCAGTATTTT. Translation: CASSLGRTGPRDTQYF.

The rearrangement uses TRBV6-5 and TRBJ1-4; TRBD1 matches 10 bases. Germline values: CDR1 MNHEY, CDR2 SVGAGI. This CDR3 region has 15 residues. Trimming at V came to 2 bases and at J to 4 bases, leaving 1 base not matched to a gene. This chain's CDR3 is CASSYGTGVNEKLFF. CDR3 DNA sequence: TGTGCCAGCAGTTACGGGACAGGGGTTAATGAAAAACTGTTTTTT.

The V call is TRBV29-1, the J call TRBJ1-1; possible D gene TRBD1, 5 bases. Germline assignment: CDR1 SQVTM and CDR2 ANQGSEA. The CDR3 loop spans 16 amino acids. Deletions cut 0 bases from V and 1 base from J, with 15 bases between. This CDR3 is CSVEERGEGSNTEAFF. The CDR3 nucleotides are TGCAGCGTTGAAGAGAGAGGGGAGGGTTCGAACACTGAAGCTTTCTTT.

The chain couples TRBV7-2 to TRBJ2-7, with TRBD2 identical over 9 bases. Matching the DNA end better, TRBJ2-5 makes the J call doubtful. In germline, CDR1 is SGHTA, CDR2 FQGNSA. The CDR3 contains 15 residues. The CDR3 DNA reads TGTGCCAGCAGCTGGGGGAGCGGGGGGCTGAAGACCCAGTACTTC. Its protein is CASSWGSGGLKTQYF.

V is TRBV2 and J is TRBJ1-5; the match to TRBD1 covers 7 bases. CDR1 and CDR2 from the germline V gene are SNHLY and FYNNEI. With 5 bases clipped from V and 6 bases from J, the junction kept 10 bases outside the gene matches. The CDR3 contains 15 residues. DNA for the CDR3: TGTGCCAGCAGTTCAAAAATGACAGGGTTTCAGCCCCAGCATTTT. This translates into CASSSKMTGFQPQHF.

The chain links TRBV5-1 to TRBJ1-1; 10 nucleotides agree with TRBD1. Germline V gene sequence: CDR1 SGHRS, CDR2 YFSETQ. J lost 5 bases, V lost 4 bases, and 5 bases had no gene match. This CDR3 is 14 amino acids long. As DNA, the CDR3 is TGCGCCAGCAGCACGGGACAGGGGAAGACTGAAGCTTTCTTT. It specifies CASSTGQGKTEAFF. Filled out from reference TRBV5-1 and TRBJ1-1, the complete variable domain reads KAGVTQTPRYLIKTRGQQVTLSCSPISGHRSVSWYQQTPGQGLQFLFEYFSETQRNKGNFPGRFSGRQFSNSRSEMNVSTLELGDSALYLCASSTGQGKTEAFFGQGTRLTVV.

This chain connects TRBV5-1 to TRBJ1-1; D gene uncertain. CDR1 is SGHRS, CDR2 YFSETQ, per germline. V shed 1 base and J shed 4 bases, with 11 bases lying between them. The CDR3 length is 14 residues. The CDR3 DNA follows: TGCGCCAGCAGCTTGACCGGACCAGGCACTGAAGCTTTCTTT. It specifies CASSLTGPGTEAFF.

This clonotype has a handful of counts. The V call is TRBV20-1, the J call TRBJ2-7; 7 nucleotides align to TRBD1. Germline values: CDR1 DFQATT, CDR2 SNEGSKA (reference sequence). The CDR3 length is 13 residues. The J segment lost 3 bases and the V segment lost 0 bases, leaving 2 bases of the junction unmatched. Written as DNA, the CDR3 is TGCAGTGCTAGAGAGACAGGGAACTACGAGCAGTACTTC. It is translated as CSARETGNYEQYF.

V gene TRBV25-1 combines with J gene TRBJ2-1; 7 bases map to TRBD1. The CDR3 contains 14 residues. Unmatched junction bases numbered 8, after V lost 4 bases and J lost 8 bases. Per the germline V gene, CDR1 is MGHDK and CDR2 is SYGVNS. CDR3 sequence (DNA): TGTGCCAGCAGTGCCAGCCCAGGGGGTCATGAGCAGTTCTTC. Its protein is CASSASPGGHEQFF.

The chain links TRBV6-1 to TRBJ1-6, with 8 bases matching TRBD1. Germline V gives CDR1 MNHNS, CDR2 SASEGT. Trimming took 0 bases from V and 5 from J; bases not matched to a gene: 9. This CDR3 is 18 amino acids long. Written as DNA, the CDR3 is TGTGCCAGCAGTGAAGCTGGTTGGGGGACAGGCAATAATTCACCCCTCCACTTT. The encoded protein is CASSEAGWGTGNNSPLHF.

The gene calls are TRBV29-1 and TRBJ2-5; 11 bases map to TRBD2. This CDR3 comprises 15 residues. Germline loops: CDR1 SQVTM, CDR2 ANQGSEA. The junction had 7 bases not matched to a gene; V was cut back by 6 bases and J by 1 base. CDR3 sequence reads: CSVPGTSGAQETQYF. In DNA form, the CDR3 reads TGCAGCGTCCCGGGGACTAGCGGTGCCCAAGAGACCCAGTACTTC. The whole variable domain, remainder taken from reference TRBV29-1 and TRBJ2-5, is SAVISQKPSRDICQRGTSLTIQCQVDSQVTMMFWYRQQPGQSLTLIATANQGSEATYESGFVIDKFPISRPNLTFSTLTVSNMSPEDSSIYLCSVPGTSGAQETQYFGPGTRLLVL.

This chain links TRBV27 with TRBJ1-4; D possibly corresponds to TRBD1 (5 bases). CDR3 length: 14 amino acids. Per germline, CDR1 MNHEY and CDR2 SMNVEV (reference sequence). The ends were cut back, 3 bases at V and 8 bases at J, with 13 bases in the middle. Written as DNA, the CDR3 is TGTGCCAGCAGTTTCAGGGTCTTCGAGGAAAAACTGTTTTTT. It yields the protein CASSFRVFEEKLFF.

V is TRBV18 and J is TRBJ1-4, with D possibly matching TRBD1 (6 bases). V was cut by 1 base and J by 12 bases, with 12 bases left in between. The CDR3 runs 13 residues. Germline V gene sequence: CDR1 KGHSH, CDR2 LQKENI. The CDR3 DNA sequence: TGTGCCAGCTCACCACACGTTCCAGGGGAACTGTTTTTT. It translates to CASSPHVPGELFF.

This clonotype has a count of ten or more. The rearrangement joins TRBV29-1 to TRBJ2-1; TRBD1 matches at 7 bases. Trimming cost V 0 bases and J 4 bases; bases outside gene matches: 3. CDR3 size: 14 residues. Germline assignment: CDR1 SQVTM and CDR2 ANQGSEA. The CDR3 loop is CSVEEIQGYNEQFF. In nucleotides, the CDR3 is TGCAGCGTTGAAGAAATACAGGGGTACAATGAGCAGTTCTTC.

This chain links TRBV29-1 with TRBJ1-1; weak D call: TRBD1 (5 bases). CDR1 is SQVTM and CDR2 is ANQGSEA in the germline V gene. The length of the CDR3 is 14 residues. Trimming stripped 4 bases from V and 0 bases from J, with 12 bases between. The CDR3 DNA follows: TGCAGCGTTGTACAGGAGGGAATGAACACTGAAGCTTTCTTT. This translates into CSVVQEGMNTEAFF.

This clonotype is a singleton in its sample. The chain combines TRBV9 with TRBJ2-7; D is unclear. This CDR3 region has 13 residues. With 4 bases removed from V and 6 bases from J, the gap between germline ends came to 14 bases. Germline V gene data show CDR1 as SGDLS and CDR2 as YYNGEE. CDR3 nucleotides: TGTGCCAGCAGCCCTCGCCCAGGAGCCGAGCAGTACTTC. Translated: CASSPRPGAEQYF. The whole variable domain, filled in from reference TRBV9 and TRBJ2-7, reads DSGVTQTPKHLITATGQRVTLRCSPRSGDLSVYWYQQSLDQGLQFLIQYYNGEERAKGNILERFSAQQFPDLHSELNLSSLELGDSALYFCASSPRPGAEQYFGPGTRLTVT.

With respect to this clonotype: The junction does not match germline at one end; this may be a read error. The rearrangement uses TRBV12-3 or TRBV12-4 and TRBJ2-3; the match to TRBD2 covers 7 bases. The CDR3 sequence is 13 residues long. The CDR3 sequence is CTSSFRGDDTQYF. CDR3 coding DNA: TGTACCAGCAGTTTTCGGGGGGATGATACGCAGTATTTT.

J is TRBJ1-2 and V is TRBV20-1; D remains ambiguous. CDR3 length equals 12 residues. Germline values: CDR1 DFQATT, CDR2 SNEGSKA (reference sequence). Trimming pared 6 bases from V and 4 bases from J, leaving 12 bases between. CDR3 residues: CSAEDGLYGYTF. CDR3 in DNA: TGCAGTGCCGAGGACGGTCTCTATGGCTACACCTTC.

The sample holds a few counts of this clonotype. The DNA of the CDR3 is TGTGCCATCAGGGCCTCGGGACTAGCAACTGTAGATACGCAGTATTTT. Translation: CAIRASGLATVDTQYF. The chain employs TRBV10-3 and TRBJ2-3, with 9 nucleotides matching TRBD2. CDR1 and CDR2 from the germline V gene are ENHRY and SYGVKD. The CDR3 sequence is 16 residues long. The V segment lost 6 bases and the J segment 5 bases; nucleotides outside the gene matches: 12.

J is TRBJ1-2 and V is TRBV27; 10 nucleotides line up with TRBD1. Unmatched junction bases numbered 10, after V lost 0 bases and J lost 6 bases. This CDR3 spans 17 amino acids. Germline V CDR1 and CDR2: MNHEY, SMNVEV (reference sequence). DNA of the CDR3: TGTGCCAGCAGTTTATCAAGAATCGGGACAGGGGCGGATGGCTACACCTTC. The encoded protein is CASSLSRIGTGADGYTF.

The rearrangement uses TRBV6-2 or TRBV6-3 and TRBJ2-4; D is perhaps TRBD1 or TRBD2 (5 bases each). With the DNA end fitting TRBJ2-7 better, the J assignment may be wrong. The CDR3 contains 14 residues. The germline V gene has CDR1 MNHEY and CDR2 SVGEGT. The CDR3 DNA reads as TGTGCCAGCAGTCGGGGAGACAGCCCCTACGAGCAGTACTTC. It encodes CASSRGDSPYEQYF.

The chain couples TRBV7-9 to TRBJ1-1; 8 positions agree with TRBD1. CDR3 length equals 13 residues. Trimming removed 7 bases from V and 6 bases from J; junction bases left unmatched: 7. Germline loops: CDR1 SEHNR, CDR2 FQNEAQ (reference sequence). CDR3 protein: CASTRQGWPEAFF. The DNA for the CDR3 is TGTGCCAGCACCAGACAGGGGTGGCCTGAAGCTTTCTTT.

This sequence joins TRBV9 and TRBJ2-3; TRBD2 agrees at 8 bases. CDR1 is SGDLS, CDR2 YYNGEE, per germline. This CDR3 has 15 amino acids. With V trimmed by 6 bases and J by 4 bases, 10 bases remained unmatched. The CDR3 DNA follows: TGTGCCAGCACCCCGGGACTAGAAATATCAGATACGCAGTATTTT. Protein: CASTPGLEISDTQYF.

DNA of the CDR3: TGCAGTGCTAGATCGACTTTGGGACTAGCGGGAGACAATGAGCAGTTCTTC. This gives the protein CSARSTLGLAGDNEQFF. The gene calls are TRBV20-1 and TRBJ2-1; 14 bases agree with TRBD2. With V trimmed by 2 bases and J by 5 bases, 8 bases remained unmatched. Germline V lookup: CDR1 DFQATT, CDR2 SNEGSKA (reference sequence). The CDR3 runs to 17 residues.

The V and J genes are TRBV28 and TRBJ2-3; TRBD2 agrees at 11 bases. V lost 5 bases and J lost 6; bases outside the gene matches: 7. Looked up from germline, CDR1 is MDHEN and CDR2 is SYDVKM. The CDR3 is 15 residues long. The CDR3 coding sequence is TGTGCCAGCAGTCCCATAGCGGGGGGGATGGATACGCAGTATTTT. It is translated as CASSPIAGGMDTQYF.

This clonotype was counted a single time. The chain recombines TRBV6-5 with TRBJ2-1, with 8 bases fitting TRBD1. The V segment lost 0 bases and the J segment 6 bases; nucleotides outside the gene matches: 4. CDR3 size: 15 residues. Germline V gene data show CDR1 as MNHEY and CDR2 as SVGAGI. The CDR3 nucleotides read TGTGCCAGCAGTTACTCCCCCCAGGGGGCCAATGAGCAGTTCTTC. This gives the protein CASSYSPQGANEQFF.

J is TRBJ2-4 and V is TRBV6-5; D might be TRBD2 (6 bases). Germline-derived CDR1 and CDR2 are MNHEY and SVGAGI. The V end was cut by 6 bases, the J end by 3 bases, with 15 bases between. This CDR3 spans 15 amino acids. The CDR3 DNA reads as TGTGCCAGCAGCAGCCTCAGACTAGACAAAAACATTCAGTACTTC. Encoded protein: CASSSLRLDKNIQYF.

At least ten counts were recorded for this clonotype. The chain has TRBV20-1 and TRBJ2-3, with 11 positions matching TRBD2. Germline-derived CDR1 and CDR2 are DFQATT and SNEGSKA (reference sequence). After removal of 7 bases from V and 3 bases from J, the junction contained 3 bases not matched to a gene. This CDR3 is built from 13 residues. The CDR3 sequence is CSGGLAATDTQYF. In DNA, the CDR3 is TGCAGTGGGGGACTAGCGGCAACAGATACGCAGTATTTT.

This sequence joins TRBV29-1 and TRBJ2-5; D tentatively reads TRBD1 or TRBD2 (7 bases each). V was clipped by 4 bases and J by 4 bases, with 22 bases between them. Germline V gene lookup returns CDR1 SQVTM and CDR2 ANQGSEA. The length of the CDR3 is 16 residues. The CDR3 here is CSVALRGFRGGETQYF. For the CDR3, the DNA is TGCAGCGTTGCCCTTCGGGGCTTCAGGGGGGGAGAGACCCAGTACTTC.

This CDR3 reads CASSPPEGLAVNEQFF. The CDR3 nucleotides read TGTGCCAGCAGTCCCCCGGAAGGACTAGCTGTCAATGAGCAGTTCTTC. The chain combines TRBV2 with TRBJ2-1, with 8 nucleotides matching TRBD2. The junction had 12 bases not matched to a gene; V was cut back by 5 bases and J by 6 bases. Germline CDR1 reads SNHLY; CDR2 reads FYNNEI. The CDR3 is made up of 16 amino acids.